This TCR beta chain came from a study of blood T cell repertoires in COVID-19. Background on the study: Acute-phase and convalescent COVID-19 samples originated in the United States, Italy and Spain. PBMCs, B-cell-depleted T cells, or T cells provided the cDNA or gDNA that made up the material.

The V gene end was trimmed by 6 bases and the J gene end by 9 bases; junction bases not matched to a gene: 11. The CDR3 is made up of 15 amino acids. Germline CDR1 MNHEY, CDR2 SMNVEV (reference sequence). As handled by the study authors: Amplification of reference gene primers was used by the study to estimate nucleated cell counts. Sequencing used immunoSEQ multiplex PCR; TCRdb keeps in-frame clones, though not all of them. That table is the source of V, J and clone size, and D and trimming were worked out from the DNA. The repertoire holds 45,000 to 65,000 clones, more than 75% seen once, with more than 4.5% in the top ten.

This sequence joins TRBV27 and TRBJ2-1, with 10 bases that match TRBD1. The TCR sequence derives from a man of 80 years or more in a cohort sampled during active COVID-19. The sample taken for sequencing was peripheral blood. The DNA of the CDR3 is TGTGCCAGCAGACCAAGACAGGGGGCGATGACTGAGCAGTTCTTC. Translation gives CASRPRQGAMTEQFF.